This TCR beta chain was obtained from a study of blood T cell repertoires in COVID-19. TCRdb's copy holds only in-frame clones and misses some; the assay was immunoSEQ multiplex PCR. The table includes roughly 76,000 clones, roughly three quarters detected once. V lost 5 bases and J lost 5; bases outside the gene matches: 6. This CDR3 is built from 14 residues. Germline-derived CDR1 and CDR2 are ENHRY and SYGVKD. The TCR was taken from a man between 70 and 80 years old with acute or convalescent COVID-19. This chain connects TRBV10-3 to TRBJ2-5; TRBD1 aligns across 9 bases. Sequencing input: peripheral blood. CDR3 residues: CAISTGGPGETQYF. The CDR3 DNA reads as TGTGCCATCAGTACAGGGGGCCCGGGGGAGACCCAGTACTTC.